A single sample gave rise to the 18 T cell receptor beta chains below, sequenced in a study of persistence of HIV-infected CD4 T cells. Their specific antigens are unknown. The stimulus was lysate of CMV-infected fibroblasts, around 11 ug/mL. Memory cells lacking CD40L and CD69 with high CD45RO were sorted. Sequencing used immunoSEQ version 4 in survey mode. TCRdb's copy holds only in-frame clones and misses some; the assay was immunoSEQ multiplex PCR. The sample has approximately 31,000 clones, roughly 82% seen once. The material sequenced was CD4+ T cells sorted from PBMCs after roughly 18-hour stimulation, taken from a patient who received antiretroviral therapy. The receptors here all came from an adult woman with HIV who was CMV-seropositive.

The CDR3 is CASSGGSGKADTQYF. DNA for the CDR3: TGCGCCAGCAGCGGGGGTAGCGGGAAGGCAGATACGCAGTATTTT. V and J are TRBV5-1 and TRBJ2-3; 8 bases match TRBD2. Per the germline V gene, CDR1 is SGHRS and CDR2 is YFSETQ. J was trimmed by 4 bases and V by 4 bases; bases with no gene match: 8. The CDR3 covers 15 residues.

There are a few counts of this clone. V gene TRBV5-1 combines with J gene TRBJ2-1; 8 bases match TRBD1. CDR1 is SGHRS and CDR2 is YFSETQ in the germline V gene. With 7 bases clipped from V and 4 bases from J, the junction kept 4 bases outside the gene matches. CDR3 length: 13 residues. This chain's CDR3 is CASSGQVYNEQFF. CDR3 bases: TGCGCCAGCTCGGGACAGGTATACAATGAGCAGTTCTTC.

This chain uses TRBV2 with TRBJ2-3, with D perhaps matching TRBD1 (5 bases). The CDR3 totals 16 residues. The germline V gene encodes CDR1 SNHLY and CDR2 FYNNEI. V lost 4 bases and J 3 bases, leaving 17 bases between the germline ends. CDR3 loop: CASSVQGQLGTDTQYF. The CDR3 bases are TGTGCCAGCAGTGTGCAGGGTCAGTTGGGTACAGATACGCAGTATTTT.

CDR3 DNA: TGTGCCAGCAGTTTACGGGCCAGACAAGAGACCCAGTACTTC. Its translation is CASSLRARQETQYF. The genes are TRBV6-2 or TRBV6-3 and TRBJ2-5; D is ambiguous. V lost 4 bases to trimming and J lost 2 bases, with 11 bases between them. The V gene's germline CDR1 is MNHEY and CDR2 SVGEGT. There are 14 residues in the CDR3.

Written as DNA, the CDR3 is TGTGCCAGCTCACCTGGACAGGAATCCTATGGCTACACCTTC. Its translation: CASSPGQESYGYTF. The chain is built from TRBV18 and TRBJ1-2, with TRBD1 matching 7 bases. The germline V gene has CDR1 KGHSH and CDR2 LQKENI. V trimming: 3 bases; J trimming: 4 bases; junction bases outside the gene matches: 5. This CDR3 spans 14 amino acids. Looking up the rest from reference TRBV18 and TRBJ1-2 gives the full variable domain: NAGVMQNPRHLVRRRGQEARLRCSPMKGHSHVYWYRQLPEEGLKFMVYLQKENIIDESGMPKERFSAEFPKEGPSILRIQQVVRGDSAAYFCASSPGQESYGYTFGSGTRLTVV.

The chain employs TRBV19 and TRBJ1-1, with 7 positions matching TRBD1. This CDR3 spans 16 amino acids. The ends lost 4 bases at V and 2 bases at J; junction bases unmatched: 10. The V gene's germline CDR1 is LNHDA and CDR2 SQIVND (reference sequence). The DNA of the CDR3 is TGTGCCAGTAGTACAAACAGGGGCGGTTTAAACACTGAAGCTTTCTTT. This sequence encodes CASSTNRGGLNTEAFF.

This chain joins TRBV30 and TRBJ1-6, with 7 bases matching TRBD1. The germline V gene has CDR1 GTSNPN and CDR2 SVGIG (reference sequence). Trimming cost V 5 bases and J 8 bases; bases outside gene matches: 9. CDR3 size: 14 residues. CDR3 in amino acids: CAWGPGTEYSPLHF. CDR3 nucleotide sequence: TGTGCCTGGGGCCCCGGGACAGAGTATTCACCCCTCCACTTT. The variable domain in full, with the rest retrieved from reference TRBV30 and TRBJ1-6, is SQTIHQWPATLVQPVGSPLSLECTVEGTSNPNLYWYRQAAGRGLQLLFYSVGIGQISSEVPQNLSASRPQDRQFILSSKKLLLSDSGFYLCAWGPGTEYSPLHFGNGTRLTVT.

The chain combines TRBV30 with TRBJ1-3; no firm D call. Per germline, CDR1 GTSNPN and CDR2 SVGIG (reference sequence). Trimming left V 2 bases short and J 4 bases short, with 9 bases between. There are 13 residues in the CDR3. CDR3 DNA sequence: TGTGCCTGGAGTATACCACAGGGAAACACCATATATTTT. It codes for CAWSIPQGNTIYF. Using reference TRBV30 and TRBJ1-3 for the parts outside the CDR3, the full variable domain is SQTIHQWPATLVQPVGSPLSLECTVEGTSNPNLYWYRQAAGRGLQLLFYSVGIGQISSEVPQNLSASRPQDRQFILSSKKLLLSDSGFYLCAWSIPQGNTIYFGEGSWLTVV.

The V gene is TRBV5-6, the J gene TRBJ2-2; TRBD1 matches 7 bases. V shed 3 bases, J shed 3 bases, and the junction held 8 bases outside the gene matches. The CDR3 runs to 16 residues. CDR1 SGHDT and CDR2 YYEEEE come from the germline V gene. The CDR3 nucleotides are TGTGCCAGCAGCTACTCCGGGACAGCCTACACCGGGGAGCTGTTTTTT. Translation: CASSYSGTAYTGELFF. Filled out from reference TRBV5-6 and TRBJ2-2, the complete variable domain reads DAGVTQSPTHLIKTRGQQVTLRCSPKSGHDTVSWYQQALGQGPQFIFQYYEEEERQRGNFPDRFSGHQFPNYSSELNVNALLLGDSALYLCASSYSGTAYTGELFFGEGSRLTVL.

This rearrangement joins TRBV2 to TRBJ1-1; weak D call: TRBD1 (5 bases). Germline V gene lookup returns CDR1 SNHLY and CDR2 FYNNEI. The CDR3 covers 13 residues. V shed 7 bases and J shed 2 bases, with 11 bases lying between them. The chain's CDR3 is CASMKTDNTEAFF. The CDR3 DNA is TGTGCCAGCATGAAGACAGATAACACTGAAGCTTTCTTT.

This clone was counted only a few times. As DNA, the CDR3 is TGTGCCAGCAGCATACAGGATACTGGGAATTCACCCCTCCACTTT. Translating it yields CASSIQDTGNSPLHF. This rearrangement joins TRBV3-1 (or the pseudogene TRBV3-2) to TRBJ1-6; weak D call: TRBD1 (5 bases). Germline V gene sequence: CDR1 LGHDT, CDR2 YNNKEL (reference sequence). This CDR3 comprises 15 residues. With 5 bases removed from V and 7 bases from J, the gap between germline ends came to 15 bases.

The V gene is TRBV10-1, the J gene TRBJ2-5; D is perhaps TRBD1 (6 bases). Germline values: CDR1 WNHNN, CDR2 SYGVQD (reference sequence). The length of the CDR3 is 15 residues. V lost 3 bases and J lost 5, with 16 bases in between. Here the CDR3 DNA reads TGCGCCAGCAGTGATGGGGCAGGGGCTACGGAGACCCAGTACTTC. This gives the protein CASSDGAGATETQYF.

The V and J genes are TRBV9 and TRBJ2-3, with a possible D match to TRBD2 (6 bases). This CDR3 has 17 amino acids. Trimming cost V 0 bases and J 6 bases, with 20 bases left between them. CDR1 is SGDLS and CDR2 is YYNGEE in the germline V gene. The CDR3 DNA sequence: TGTGCCAGCAGCGTAGGGGGGTCTGTACCGGGAGTGGATACGCAGTATTTT. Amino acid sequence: CASSVGGSVPGVDTQYF.

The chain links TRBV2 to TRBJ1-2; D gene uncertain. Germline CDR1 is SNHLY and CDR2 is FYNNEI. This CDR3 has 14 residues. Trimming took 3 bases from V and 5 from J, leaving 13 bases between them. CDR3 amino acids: CASSDISPMYGYTF. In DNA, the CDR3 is TGTGCCAGCAGTGATATCTCGCCAATGTATGGCTACACCTTC.

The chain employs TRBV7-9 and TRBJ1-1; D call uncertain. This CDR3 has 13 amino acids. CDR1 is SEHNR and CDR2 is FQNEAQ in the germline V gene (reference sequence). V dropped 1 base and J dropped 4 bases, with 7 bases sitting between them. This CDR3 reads CASSLETGTEAFF. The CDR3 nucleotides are TGTGCCAGCAGCTTAGAAACGGGCACTGAAGCTTTCTTT.

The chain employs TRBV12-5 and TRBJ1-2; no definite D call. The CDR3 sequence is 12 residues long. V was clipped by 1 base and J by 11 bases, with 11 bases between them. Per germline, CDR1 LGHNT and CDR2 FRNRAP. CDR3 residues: CASGLDNKGYTF. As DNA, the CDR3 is TGTGCTAGTGGTTTGGACAACAAGGGTTACACCTTC.

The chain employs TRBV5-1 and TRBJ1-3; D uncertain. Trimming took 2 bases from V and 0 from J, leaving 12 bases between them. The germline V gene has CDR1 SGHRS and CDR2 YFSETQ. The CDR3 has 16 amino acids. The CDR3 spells CASSFTTPSSGNTIYF. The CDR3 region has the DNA TGCGCCAGCAGCTTTACCACACCATCCTCTGGAAACACCATATATTTT.

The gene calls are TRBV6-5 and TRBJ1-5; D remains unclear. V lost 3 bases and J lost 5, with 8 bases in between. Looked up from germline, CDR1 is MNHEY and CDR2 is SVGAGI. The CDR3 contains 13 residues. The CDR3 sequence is CASSYARDQPQHF. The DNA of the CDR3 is TGTGCCAGCAGTTATGCCCGTGATCAGCCCCAGCATTTT.